This T cell receptor (beta chain) was captured in a study of T-cell reconstitution after alpha-beta-depleted transplantation in children. A TCRbeta library incorporating unique molecular identifiers was prepared. MiXCR, applied by TCRdb to the PCR reads, yields one record per CDR3 protein. This sample has roughly 89,000 distinct CDR3 sequences, with over 9% found just once. This clonotype was seen at least ten times. The CDR3 runs to 15 residues. Trimming stripped 0 bases from V and 1 base from J, with 8 bases between. The rearrangement links TRBV12-3 or TRBV12-4 to TRBJ2-3; a weak D match, TRBD1 (5 bases). The TCR comes from a human donor who donated a stem cell graft to a child with inherited bone marrow failure. The specimen comprised PBMCs from the stem cell graft donor, sampled from the stem cell graft. CDR3: CASSLAGDRTDTQYF. The CDR3 region has the DNA TGTGCCAGCAGTTTAGCAGGGGATCGCACAGATACGCAGTATTTT.